This T cell receptor beta chain was obtained from a study of blood T cells in healthy people across ages. The CDR3 totals 16 residues. The ends were cut back, 6 bases at V and 3 bases at J, with 21 bases in the middle. CDR1 and CDR2 from the germline V gene are SGHRS and YFSETQ. For the second PCR, which ran for about 7 to 11 cycles, a sample-barcoded 5' primer and a J-beta primer mix were used. TCRdb fed the 5' RACE reads into MiXCR, producing one record per CDR3 protein. The repertoire holds 850,000 to 950,000 distinct CDR3 sequences, with 29% as singletons. The V and J genes are TRBV5-1 and TRBJ1-1, with D uncertain. The source material was blood. The clonotype comes from a woman older than 75 in good health. DNA of the CDR3: TGCGCCAGCAAGAGGGCAGAGGGTGGGCCAGACACTGAAGCTTTCTTT. Its translation: CASKRAEGGPDTEAFF.